The entry that follows covers one T cell receptor beta chain sequence. Germline-derived CDR1 and CDR2 are SGHNT and YYREEE (reference sequence). The CDR3 length is 15 residues. V was clipped by 4 bases and J by 2 bases, with 13 bases between them. The data are from a study of blood T cell repertoires in COVID-19. Contact with a PCR-confirmed or clinician-diagnosed COVID-19 case occurred within 2 weeks of entry. The data were produced by immunoSEQ multiplex PCR, yet TCRdb's version contains in-frame clones alone and is incomplete. The table records around 330,000 clones, about 85% of them present only once.

The source material was PBMCs or T cells enriched from blood (not recorded which). This TCR came from a woman younger than 45 who had been exposed to COVID-19. The chain has TRBV5-4 and TRBJ1-3; TRBD1 might be the D (5 bases). The CDR3 nucleotides are TGTGCCAGCAGCCTAGACAGCATAGCTGGAAACACCATATATTTT. This translates into CASSLDSIAGNTIYF.